The 27 T cell receptor beta chains below all came from one sample that was sequenced in a study of T-cell reconstitution after alpha-beta-depleted transplantation in children (dated by TCRdb to 2016 to 2018). Preparation of the library involved PCR. The sample was run on an Illumina HiSeq 2500. Molecular barcoding was employed in the preparation of TCR libraries, with unique molecular identifiers being used to normalize TCRbeta repertoire quantification. The public reads were reanalyzed by TCRdb: fastp trimming at Q25, MiXCR alignment, in-frame beta chains only. Every distinct CDR3 protein forms one entry, paired with its most common genes and DNA. The sample table records about 610,000 distinct CDR3 sequences; about 11% of these occur just once. The ten largest make up about 4.2% of the sample. The sample was PBMCs from the stem cell graft donor, taken from the stem cell graft. These receptor sequences come from a human donor who donated a stem cell graft to a child with acute myeloid leukemia.

This clonotype has only a few counts. The chain employs TRBV20-1 and TRBJ2-2; D possibly corresponds to TRBD2 (6 bases). The CDR3 covers 16 residues. CDR1 DFQATT and CDR2 SNEGSKA come from the germline V gene (reference sequence). Deletions cut 2 bases from V and 6 bases from J, with 19 bases between. The CDR3 sequence is CSARSLTRLASGELFF. The CDR3 nucleotides read TGCAGTGCTAGATCCCTGACGCGGCTAGCGTCCGGGGAGCTGTTTTTT.

The chain carries TRBV11-2 and TRBJ2-1, with 8 nucleotides matching TRBD2. With V trimmed by 4 bases and J by 5 bases, 13 bases remained unmatched. The V gene's germline CDR1 is SGHAT and CDR2 FQNNGV. This CDR3 spans 17 amino acids. As DNA, the CDR3 is TGTGCCAGCAGCTATGGGACTAGTGCTTCGGGGGACAATGAGCAGTTCTTC. This codes for CASSYGTSASGDNEQFF. Filled out from reference TRBV11-2 and TRBJ2-1, the complete variable domain reads EAGVAQSPRYKIIEKRQSVAFWCNPISGHATLYWYQQILGQGPKLLIQFQNNGVVDDSQLPKDRFSAERLKGVDSTLKIQPAKLEDSAVYLCASSYGTSASGDNEQFFGPGTRLTVL.

In its sample, this clonotype was seen many times. V usage is TRBV4-2 and J usage is TRBJ1-1; TRBD1 might be the D (5 bases). The CDR3 loop spans 13 amino acids. Per the germline V gene, CDR1 is LGHNA and CDR2 is YNFKEQ. V was pared by 4 bases and J by 7 bases, with 13 bases between. The CDR3, as DNA: TGTGCCAGCAGCCTCCATGGGGGAGTTGAAGCTTTCTTT. This gives the protein CASSLHGGVEAFF.

The gene calls are TRBV9 and TRBJ2-1; D gene unclear. Trimming removed 0 bases at V and 8 bases at J, with 12 bases between. The germline CDR1 and CDR2 sequences are SGDLS and YYNGEE. The CDR3 runs to 14 residues. The chain's CDR3 is CASSVVGSSDEQFF. The CDR3 coding sequence is TGTGCCAGCAGCGTAGTTGGTAGTAGTGATGAGCAGTTCTTC. The complete variable domain, with remaining parts taken from reference TRBV9 and TRBJ2-1, reads DSGVTQTPKHLITATGQRVTLRCSPRSGDLSVYWYQQSLDQGLQFLIQYYNGEERAKGNILERFSAQQFPDLHSELNLSSLELGDSALYFCASSVVGSSDEQFFGPGTRLTVL.

This clonotype occurred a few times. The chain carries TRBV11-2 and TRBJ2-1, with TRBD2 identical over 7 bases. The CDR3 consists of 16 residues. With V trimmed by 7 bases and J by 0 bases, 9 bases remained unmatched. Germline assignment: CDR1 SGHAT and CDR2 FQNNGV. This CDR3 reads CASTRSGPSSYNEQFF. CDR3 nucleotide sequence: TGTGCCAGCACCCGTAGCGGGCCTAGCTCCTACAATGAGCAGTTCTTC.

This clonotype has ten or more counts. The DNA of the CDR3 is TGCAGTGCTACCTCGAGCGGGAGGGGAGATACGCAGTATTTT. Protein: CSATSSGRGDTQYF. This sequence joins TRBV20-1 and TRBJ2-3; TRBD2 matches 10 bases. This CDR3 is 14 amino acids long. Germline V gene sequence: CDR1 DFQATT, CDR2 SNEGSKA (reference sequence). With 4 bases clipped from V and 5 bases from J, the junction kept 6 bases outside the gene matches.

The table lists this clonotype with a few counts. The V and J genes are TRBV27 and TRBJ2-1; D is ambiguous. Trimming cost V 0 bases and J 12 bases, with 18 bases left between them. CDR1 is MNHEY, CDR2 SMNVEV, per germline (reference sequence). The CDR3 runs to 15 residues. In DNA, the CDR3 is TGTGCCAGCAGTTTATCCGTCGCCAATAATCTTGGGCAGTTCTTC. It translates to CASSLSVANNLGQFF.

The J gene is TRBJ2-3, the V gene TRBV20-1; a weak D match, TRBD2 (6 bases). The ends were cut back, 7 bases at V and 2 bases at J, with 22 bases in the middle. CDR1 is DFQATT, CDR2 SNEGSKA, per germline (reference sequence). The CDR3 loop spans 16 amino acids. The CDR3 here is CSVVAVLGPPTDTQYF. CDR3 sequence (DNA): TGCAGTGTCGTAGCGGTGTTAGGGCCCCCCACAGATACGCAGTATTTT.

This clonotype was counted ten times or more. CDR3 in amino acids: CASSLETGPHGYTF. The CDR3 DNA reads as TGTGCCAGCAGCTTAGAAACAGGTCCCCATGGCTACACCTTC. The V gene is TRBV7-9, the J gene TRBJ1-2; D may be TRBD1 (5 bases). Germline CDR1 SEHNR, CDR2 FQNEAQ (reference sequence). The length of the CDR3 is 14 residues. V shed 1 base and J shed 6 bases, with 12 bases lying between them.

The rearrangement links TRBV3-1 to TRBJ2-1; D is tentatively TRBD1 or TRBD2 (5 bases each). The CDR3 runs 16 residues. Deletions cut 4 bases from V and 4 bases from J, with 17 bases between. Germline assignment: CDR1 LGHDT and CDR2 YNNKEL (reference sequence). CDR3 nucleotide sequence: TGTGCCAGCAGCCTGAGGGGTAGTAGGGGATACAATGAGCAGTTCTTC. The encoded protein is CASSLRGSRGYNEQFF.

In nucleotides, the CDR3 is TGCAGCGTTCGGACTAGCGGGAGAATAAATGAGCAGTTCTTC. This encodes CSVRTSGRINEQFF. V and J are TRBV29-1 and TRBJ2-1; 13 bases agree with TRBD2. Germline CDR1 SQVTM, CDR2 ANQGSEA. V shed 5 bases and J 7 bases; nucleotides not matched to a gene: 5. This CDR3 spans 14 amino acids.

The DNA for the CDR3 is TGCAGTGTCAGACCAGGGCCAGGGGACACTGAAGCTTTCTTT. This gives the protein CSVRPGPGDTEAFF. The V call is TRBV20-1, the J call TRBJ1-1; TRBD1 is a possible D gene (6 bases). V gave up 7 bases and J gave up 3 bases, with 18 bases separating them. This CDR3 contains 14 residues. Per the germline V gene, CDR1 is DFQATT and CDR2 is SNEGSKA (reference sequence).

A few counts support this clonotype. The chain joins TRBV20-1 to TRBJ1-1; maybe TRBD1 (5 bases). The germline CDR1 and CDR2 sequences are DFQATT and SNEGSKA (reference sequence). The CDR3 covers 14 residues. Trimming took 0 bases from V and 4 from J, leaving 12 bases between them. As DNA, the CDR3 is TGCAGTGCTAGAGAGGGGGGTCGCCCCACTGAAGCTTTCTTT. Its protein product is CSAREGGRPTEAFF.

This clonotype was counted only a few times. The V call is TRBV20-1, the J call TRBJ2-1; no clear D. The CDR3 consists of 11 residues. V lost 1 base to trimming and J lost 8 bases, with 6 bases between them. CDR1 DFQATT and CDR2 SNEGSKA come from the germline V gene (reference sequence). CDR3 residues: CSARVVDEQFF. CDR3 in DNA: TGCAGTGCTAGAGTCGTTGATGAGCAGTTCTTC.

In this sample, this clonotype turned up a few times. V and J are TRBV3-1 and TRBJ2-4; 12 bases align to TRBD2. The germline CDR1 and CDR2 sequences are LGHDT and YNNKEL (reference sequence). V shed 2 bases, J shed 3 bases, and the junction held 8 bases outside the gene matches. The CDR3 is 18 amino acids. CDR3 coding DNA: TGTGCCAGCAGCCAACTAGCGGGAGGGCCCCAGGGCAAAAACATTCAGTACTTC. It specifies CASSQLAGGPQGKNIQYF.

In its sample, this clonotype was seen many times. V and J are TRBV6-5 and TRBJ2-5, with D possibly being TRBD2 (6 bases). CDR3 size: 15 residues. Deletions cut 0 bases from V and 4 bases from J, with 12 bases between. Germline V gene lookup returns CDR1 MNHEY and CDR2 SVGAGI. CDR3 loop: CASSYSRLGGETQYF. As DNA, the CDR3 is TGTGCCAGCAGTTACTCGAGACTAGGAGGAGAGACCCAGTACTTC.

This clonotype was seen ten or more times. The J gene is TRBJ2-1, the V gene TRBV27; TRBD2 aligns across 9 bases. Trimming took 5 bases from V and 10 from J; bases not matched to a gene: 12. The CDR3 has 15 residues. In germline, CDR1 is MNHEY, CDR2 SMNVEV (reference sequence). This CDR3 reads CASSGGLARGGEQFF. CDR3 DNA: TGTGCCAGCAGTGGGGGACTAGCCAGAGGAGGGGAGCAGTTCTTC.

This rearrangement joins TRBV20-1 to TRBJ2-1; tentatively, D is TRBD1 (6 bases). Germline V gene sequence: CDR1 DFQATT, CDR2 SNEGSKA (reference sequence). V lost 0 bases to trimming and J lost 1 base, with 16 bases between them. The CDR3 extends over 17 amino acids. The CDR3 is CSARDFKQGGSYNEQFF. In nucleotides, the CDR3 is TGCAGTGCTAGAGATTTTAAACAGGGCGGATCCTACAATGAGCAGTTCTTC.

This clonotype has more than one count but fewer than ten. V is TRBV5-1 and J is TRBJ2-5; D might be TRBD2 (6 bases). The ends were cut back, 5 bases at V and 5 bases at J, with 16 bases in the middle. The V gene's germline CDR1 is SGHRS and CDR2 YFSETQ. The CDR3 loop spans 14 amino acids. The CDR3 DNA reads TGCGCCAGCAGTCTCAGGGTGGCGGGGGAGACCCAGTACTTC. It specifies CASSLRVAGETQYF.

The chain couples TRBV4-3 to TRBJ2-3; 9 nucleotides agree with TRBD2. The germline V gene encodes CDR1 LGHNA and CDR2 YSLEER. The junction had 8 bases not matched to a gene; V was cut back by 0 bases and J by 4 bases. The CDR3 length is 17 residues. The CDR3: CASSQERAGGLADTQYF. The CDR3 region has the DNA TGCGCCAGCAGCCAAGAACGGGCGGGAGGGCTTGCAGATACGCAGTATTTT.

V gene TRBV29-1 combines with J gene TRBJ2-7; 8 positions match TRBD1. Germline values: CDR1 SQVTM, CDR2 ANQGSEA. The CDR3 has 12 amino acids. The junction had 6 bases not matched to a gene; V was cut back by 6 bases and J by 5 bases. CDR3 sequence: CSVGQGPNEQYF. In DNA form, the CDR3 reads TGCAGCGTAGGACAGGGACCCAACGAGCAGTACTTC.

This clonotype turned up a few times. Here the CDR3 reads CASSNLGARGTGANVLTF. As DNA, the CDR3 is TGTGCCAGCAGCAATCTTGGGGCCAGGGGAACTGGGGCCAACGTCCTGACTTTC. The chain recombines TRBV11-2 with TRBJ2-6; tentatively, D is TRBD1 (6 bases). V shed 5 bases and J shed 2 bases, with 19 bases lying between them. CDR1 is SGHAT and CDR2 is FQNNGV in the germline V gene. CDR3 length: 18 residues.

V usage is TRBV4-3 and J usage is TRBJ2-5, with D maybe TRBD1 (6 bases). The CDR3 contains 15 residues. Per the germline V gene, CDR1 is LGHNA and CDR2 is YSLEER. The V end was cut by 0 bases, the J end by 4 bases, with 12 bases between. The CDR3 coding sequence is TGCGCCAGCAGCCAAGATAGTACAGGGAGAGAGACCCAGTACTTC. Translated, it gives CASSQDSTGRETQYF.

This clonotype has only a few counts. The rearrangement joins TRBV10-3 to TRBJ1-2; D not resolved. The germline CDR1 and CDR2 sequences are ENHRY and SYGVKD. The CDR3 totals 12 residues. V was trimmed by 2 bases and J by 6 bases, leaving 7 bases between them. CDR3 region: CAISEEGDGYTF. CDR3 bases: TGTGCCATCAGTGAGGAGGGTGATGGCTACACCTTC.

This clonotype was seen many times. CDR3 amino acids: CASSLAASRYGEQYF. As DNA, the CDR3 is TGCGCCAGCAGCTTGGCCGCCTCCAGATACGGCGAGCAGTACTTC. The rearrangement links TRBV5-1 to TRBJ2-7; D is unresolved. The CDR3 has 15 amino acids. Trimming took 0 bases from V and 6 from J, leaving 16 bases between them. CDR1 is SGHRS and CDR2 is YFSETQ in the germline V gene.

The chain links TRBV9 to TRBJ2-4; perhaps TRBD1 as D (6 bases). Trimming took 4 bases from V and 3 from J, leaving 17 bases between them. This CDR3 comprises 16 residues. Germline V CDR1 and CDR2: SGDLS, YYNGEE. CDR3 in amino acids: CASSSGGVQVKNIQYF. As DNA, the CDR3 is TGTGCCAGCAGCAGTGGGGGCGTGCAGGTCAAAAACATTCAGTACTTC. Full variable domain (remainder filled in from reference TRBV9 and TRBJ2-4): DSGVTQTPKHLITATGQRVTLRCSPRSGDLSVYWYQQSLDQGLQFLIQYYNGEERAKGNILERFSAQQFPDLHSELNLSSLELGDSALYFCASSSGGVQVKNIQYFGAGTRLSVL.

This clonotype was counted many times. This chain joins TRBV20-1 and TRBJ2-5; 8 bases line up with TRBD1. There are 15 residues in the CDR3. The V and J ends lost 4 bases and 3 bases, in that order; junction bases with no gene match: 10. Germline lookup yields CDR1 DFQATT and CDR2 SNEGSKA (reference sequence). CDR3 region: CSATPRTGLEETQYF. In DNA form, the CDR3 reads TGCAGTGCTACCCCTCGGACAGGGTTGGAAGAGACCCAGTACTTC.